This TCR beta chain was found in a study of blood T cell repertoires in COVID-19. Study as a whole: Spain, Italy and the United States supplied samples that represented acute and convalescent COVID-19. Sample material is recorded as cDNA or gDNA derived from T cells, B-cell-depleted T cells, or PBMCs.

CDR3 size: 14 residues. Trimming shortened V by 4 bases and J by 2 bases, and 11 bases separated the two germline ends. Germline loops: CDR1 MGHRA, CDR2 YSYEKL. Data came from immunoSEQ multiplex PCR; TCRdb stores just in-frame clones and leaves some out. The data show roughly 200,000 clones, more than 85% seen once. The receptor comes from a woman aged 25 to 45 with active or convalescent COVID-19. Sequenced input: peripheral blood. The chain couples TRBV4-1 to TRBJ1-1; D perhaps matches TRBD1 (5 bases). The DNA for the CDR3 is TGCGCCAGCAGCCTAAGACAGATTAACACTGAAGCTTTCTTT. The encoded protein is CASSLRQINTEAFF.